The T cell receptor (beta chain) described here comes from a study of blood T cell repertoires in COVID-19. Background on the study: Samples taken during acute and convalescent COVID-19 were collected in the United States, Italy and Spain. In each case, the material was cDNA or gDNA derived from T cells, B-cell-depleted T cells, or PBMCs.

As handled by the study authors: Amplification with reference gene primers provided the estimates of nucleated cell counts. The data were produced by immunoSEQ multiplex PCR, yet TCRdb's version contains in-frame clones alone and is incomplete. V, J and clone size are those of that table, while D and trimming were read from the DNA. Altogether about 150,000 clones are present, 75% to 90% being singletons, with the ten largest covering 4.5% to 6%. CDR3 length: 17 amino acids. Trimming removed 4 bases from V and 7 bases from J; junction bases left unmatched: 14. Germline V gene lookup returns CDR1 SGHTA and CDR2 FQGNSA. This clone was counted only a few times.

The chain couples TRBV7-2 to TRBJ2-1; 9 nucleotides align to TRBD2. The clonotype originates from a human donor in a cohort sampled during active COVID-19. Material: peripheral blood. The CDR3 DNA reads as TGTGCCAGCAGCTCAATCCATGTTAGCGGGAGTGCAAATGAGCAGTTCTTC. It yields the protein CASSSIHVSGSANEQFF.